The rows below give T cell receptor beta chains drawn from one sample of a study of regulatory T cells. Clones were sequenced by immunoSEQ multiplex PCR, and TCRdb holds only the in-frame ones, with some missing. The sample has about 17,000 clones; 80% to 95% are singletons. Sequencing was performed on CD8+ T cells sorted from blood. Receptors were obtained from a person aged 18 to 30 with CD3G deficiency. Both conserved end residues are part of each CDR3. Fields, in order: CDR3 length, clone size, D gene, V gene, J gene, CDR3 DNA, CDR3 protein. A D gene is named only where the DNA matches it firmly. The size field is filled for only some rows; it gives once, few, many or a size class.

length: 17
size: once
D: TRBD1
V: TRBV9
J: TRBJ1-2
DNA: TGTGCCAGCAGCGTAGAGCAGCGCCCGACAGGGTTAGGCGGCTACACCTTC
CDR3: CASSVEQRPTGLGGYTF

length: 17
size: NA
D: NA
V: TRBV13
J: TRBJ1-3
DNA: TGTGCCAGCAGCTTAGTGGGCCCGGAGCCCTCTGGAAACACCATATATTTT
CDR3: CASSLVGPEPSGNTIYF

length: 16
size: once
D: NA
V: TRBV4-3
J: TRBJ2-2
DNA: TGCGCCAGCAGCCCGCTAGGGAAACCGAACACCGGGGAGCTGTTTTTT
CDR3: CASSPLGKPNTGELFF

length: 14
size: NA
D: NA
V: TRBV4-1
J: TRBJ1-2
DNA: TGCGCCAGCAGCCAAAGGGGGGGGGCGACTGGCTACACCTTC
CDR3: CASSQRGGATGYTF

length: 11
size: NA
D: NA
V: TRBV20-1
J: TRBJ1-1
DNA: TGCAGTGCTAGCCTCGGAGCTGAAGCTTTCTTT
CDR3: CSASLGAEAFF

length: 12
size: NA
D: NA
V: TRBV30
J: TRBJ2-7
DNA: TGTGCCTGGAGTGTAACTAGAAACGAGCAGTACTTC
CDR3: CAWSVTRNEQYF

length: 18
size: NA
D: NA
V: TRBV7-3
J: TRBJ2-5
DNA: TGTGCCAGCAGCTTAAAATTAGAGGGTCAGGTGGGCAGAGAGACCCAGTACTTC
CDR3: CASSLKLEGQVGRETQYF

length: 13
size: NA
D: NA
V: TRBV10-3
J: TRBJ2-7
DNA: TGTGCCATCAGTGAGGGCCCCTCCTACGAGCAGTACTTC
CDR3: CAISEGPSYEQYF

length: 14
size: NA
D: NA
V: TRBV9
J: TRBJ1-1
DNA: TGTGCCAGCAGCGGATCAGGGGTTGTCACTGAAGCTTTCTTT
CDR3: CASSGSGVVTEAFF

length: 13
size: NA
D: NA
V: TRBV19
J: TRBJ2-1
DNA: TGTGCCAGTAGTGGGACGGCGGGGCGGGAGCAGTTCTTC
CDR3: CASSGTAGREQFF

length: 13
size: NA
D: NA
V: TRBV5-1
J: TRBJ2-7
DNA: TGCGCCAGCAGCTTGGGAGGCGGGGACGAGCAGTACTTC
CDR3: CASSLGGGDEQYF

length: 17
size: once
D: NA
V: TRBV4-1
J: TRBJ1-3
DNA: TGCGCCAGCAGCCAAGAAGCCCCAGGTCACTCTGGAAACACCATATATTTT
CDR3: CASSQEAPGHSGNTIYF

length: 16
size: NA
D: TRBD1
V: TRBV27
J: TRBJ1-5
DNA: TGTGCCAGCAGTTTCCCCCGACAGGGGGCAGGACAGCCCCAGCATTTT
CDR3: CASSFPRQGAGQPQHF

length: 13
size: NA
D: NA
V: TRBV7-9
J: TRBJ1-5
DNA: TGTGCCAGCAGCTCCAGGGCCGGTCAGCCCCAGCATTTT
CDR3: CASSSRAGQPQHF

length: 15
size: NA
D: TRBD1
V: TRBV13
J: TRBJ1-6
DNA: TGTGCCAGCAGCGGACAGGGGGATTATAATTCACCCCTCCACTTT
CDR3: CASSGQGDYNSPLHF

length: 17
size: NA
D: TRBD1
V: TRBV2
J: TRBJ2-1
DNA: TGTGCCAGCAGTGAGGCCGTGACAGGGGGCTCCTACAATGAGCAGTTCTTC
CDR3: CASSEAVTGGSYNEQFF

length: 15
size: NA
D: NA
V: TRBV5-6
J: TRBJ2-7
DNA: TGTGCCAGCAGCGGTGGGCCTACGGCGGCCTACGAGCAGTACTTC
CDR3: CASSGGPTAAYEQYF

length: 15
size: NA
D: NA
V: TRBV5-4
J: TRBJ2-6
DNA: TGTGCCAGCAGCTTGGCGACAGTGGGGGCCAACGTCCTGACTTTC
CDR3: CASSLATVGANVLTF

length: 14
size: NA
D: TRBD1
V: TRBV28
J: TRBJ2-7
DNA: TGTGCCAGCAGTTTGGGACAGGGAACCTACGAGCAGTACTTC
CDR3: CASSLGQGTYEQYF

length: 14
size: NA
D: NA
V: TRBV7-8
J: TRBJ2-7
DNA: TGTGCCAGCAGCAACCGGGACACCTTCTACGAGCAGTACTTC
CDR3: CASSNRDTFYEQYF

length: 15
size: NA
D: TRBD2
V: TRBV15
J: TRBJ2-3
DNA: TGTGCCACCAGCATAAAAGCGGGGGTGGGTGATACGCAGTATTTT
CDR3: CATSIKAGVGDTQYF

length: 16
size: once
D: NA
V: TRBV18
J: TRBJ2-5
DNA: TGTGCCAGCTCACCAGGGGAGGTGGGATTCACCAGGACCCAGTACTTC
CDR3: CASSPGEVGFTRTQYF

length: 15
size: NA
D: TRBD2
V: TRBV7-3
J: TRBJ2-3
DNA: TGTGCCAGCAGCTTAGCCGGGGGGAGTACAGATACGCAGTATTTT
CDR3: CASSLAGGSTDTQYF

length: 14
size: NA
D: NA
V: TRBV7-7
J: TRBJ1-4
DNA: TGTGCCAGCAGCTCAGACCCAACTAATGAAAAACTGTTTTTT
CDR3: CASSSDPTNEKLFF

length: 11
size: NA
D: NA
V: TRBV20-1
J: TRBJ1-1
DNA: TGCAGTGCCCCCCTAAACACTGAAGCTTTCTTT
CDR3: CSAPLNTEAFF

length: 14
size: medium-sized
D: NA
V: TRBV19
J: TRBJ1-2
DNA: TGTGCCAGTAGTATCGGAGGAAATGGCTATGGCTACACCTTC
CDR3: CASSIGGNGYGYTF

length: 16
size: NA
D: NA
V: TRBV27
J: TRBJ1-6
DNA: TGTGCCAGCAGGCTGGGGCAGAGCTCCTATAATTCACCCCTCCACTTT
CDR3: CASRLGQSSYNSPLHF

length: 14
size: NA
D: NA
V: TRBV4-1
J: TRBJ1-1
DNA: TGCGCCAGCAGCCAAGTCCTAATTAACACTGAAGCTTTCTTT
CDR3: CASSQVLINTEAFF

length: 15
size: NA
D: TRBD1
V: TRBV4-1
J: TRBJ2-7
DNA: TGCGCCAGCAGCCAAGTACAACAGGGGGTGGACGAGCAGTACTTC
CDR3: CASSQVQQGVDEQYF

length: 13
size: NA
D: TRBD2
V: TRBV30
J: TRBJ2-7
DNA: TGTGCCTGGAATCGTGCCGGGGGGGACGAGCAGTACTTC
CDR3: CAWNRAGGDEQYF

length: 13
size: NA
D: NA
V: TRBV27
J: TRBJ2-2
DNA: TGTGCCACCGGAGGGGCCCAGACCGGGGAGCTGTTTTTT
CDR3: CATGGAQTGELFF

length: 11
size: NA
D: NA
V: TRBV28
J: TRBJ1-2
DNA: TGTGCCAGCAGTTTGGGAGAGGGCTACACCTTC
CDR3: CASSLGEGYTF

length: 15
size: NA
D: NA
V: TRBV5-8
J: TRBJ2-1
DNA: TGTGCCAGCAGCTCTCAGGGGCCCAACTACAATGAGCAGTTCTTC
CDR3: CASSSQGPNYNEQFF

length: 16
size: NA
D: TRBD2
V: TRBV4-1
J: TRBJ2-1
DNA: TGCGCCAGCAGCCTCACAACGGGGGGGGCGGACAATGAGCAGTTCTTC
CDR3: CASSLTTGGADNEQFF

length: 21
size: NA
D: TRBD2
V: TRBV18
J: TRBJ2-7
DNA: TGTGCCAGCTCACCACTCTTGGGGGAGGCTAGCGGAAAACACGTTGCCTACGAGCAGTACTTC
CDR3: CASSPLLGEASGKHVAYEQYF

length: 17
size: NA
D: NA
V: TRBV5-1
J: TRBJ2-1
DNA: TGCGCCAGCAGCTGGGGGGAGAGGTTGGAATCCTACAATGAGCAGTTCTTC
CDR3: CASSWGERLESYNEQFF

length: 13
size: once
D: NA
V: TRBV7-9
J: TRBJ2-7
DNA: TGTGCCAGCAGCTTAGCCTTAACGGTGGAGCAGTACTTC
CDR3: CASSLALTVEQYF

length: 15
size: NA
D: NA
V: TRBV7-8
J: TRBJ2-5
DNA: TGTGCCAGCAGCTTAGCGCTGCACAGCGAAAAGACCCAGTACTTC
CDR3: CASSLALHSEKTQYF